This T cell receptor beta chain was recorded in a study of blood T cells in healthy people across ages. Primers used in a second PCR of roughly 6 to 12 cycles were a sample-barcoded 5' primer and a J-beta primer mix. Each CDR3 protein is one row after TCRdb ran MiXCR on the 5' RACE reads. The table lists around 800,000 distinct CDR3 sequences, 20% to 30% of them singletons, with 3% in the top ten. V lost 2 bases, J lost 2 bases, and 5 bases stayed unmatched. The CDR3 has 15 residues. In germline, CDR1 is MGHRA, CDR2 YSYEKL. The same specimen was also included in a second study, on T cells of mothers and their children. That paper states: There were over 8.5 million TCR beta CDR3 reads from each mother and roughly 3 million from each child. Inherited differences only slightly affect thymic shaping of TCR recombination output. Overlap ran slightly, non-significantly higher for related than unrelated mother-child pairs.

The chain joins TRBV4-1 to TRBJ2-5; 7 positions match TRBD1. The TCR was taken from a boy younger than 18 in good health. The sample taken for sequencing was blood. For the CDR3, the DNA is TGCGCCAGCAGCCAACCGACAGGGAAGCAAGAGACCCAGTACTTC. Amino acids: CASSQPTGKQETQYF.